The 24 T cell receptor beta chains below all came from one sample that was sequenced in a study of T cells in Graves' hyperthyroidism and ophthalmopathy. Researchers took RNA transcripts and amplified the TCR beta CDR3 regions from them. HTBI primers were the set used in a first-round RT-PCR of the TCR CDR3. One entry per CDR3 protein results from TCRdb running MiXCR on the multiplex PCR reads. The table records about 210,000 distinct CDR3 sequences, 15% to 20% of them present only once. Sequencing was done on a sample of blood. The receptor set was obtained from a man between 45 and 60 years old with Graves' hyperthyroidism.

This clonotype was seen ten or more times. The V gene is TRBV11-2, the J gene TRBJ1-2, with a weak D call TRBD1 (6 bases). There are 14 residues in the CDR3. The V end was cut by 5 bases, the J end by 7 bases, with 17 bases between. In germline, CDR1 is SGHAT, CDR2 FQNNGV. CDR3 DNA: TGTGCCAGCAGCCACCTCTCAGGGGCCGCTGGCTACACCTTC. This sequence encodes CASSHLSGAAGYTF.

V gene TRBV4-2 combines with J gene TRBJ2-5, with a possible D match to TRBD2 (6 bases). There are 13 residues in the CDR3. The germline gives CDR1 LGHNA, CDR2 YNFKEQ. V shed 5 bases and J shed 2 bases, with 9 bases lying between them. The CDR3 DNA sequence: TGTGCCAGCAGCTGGGACTTACAAGAGACCCAGTACTTC. This translates into CASSWDLQETQYF.

This chain uses TRBV19 with TRBJ1-5; 7 positions match TRBD1. CDR3 size: 13 residues. V shed 9 bases and J 6 bases; nucleotides not matched to a gene: 8. Germline assignment: CDR1 LNHDA and CDR2 SQIVND (reference sequence). CDR3 in amino acids: CASGQEIVQPQHF. CDR3 DNA sequence: TGTGCCAGCGGACAGGAAATCGTTCAGCCCCAGCATTTT.

In its sample, this clonotype was seen many times. The chain couples TRBV20-1 to TRBJ2-5, with D hard to call. Germline V gene sequence: CDR1 DFQATT, CDR2 SNEGSKA (reference sequence). The CDR3 loop spans 12 amino acids. With 3 bases removed from V and 4 bases from J, the gap between germline ends came to 9 bases. The CDR3 bases are TGCAGTGCTAGTGGGCAACTAGAGACCCAGTACTTC. It is translated as CSASGQLETQYF.

The chain uses TRBV6-2 or TRBV6-3 and TRBJ2-1; a weak D match, TRBD2 (6 bases). The CDR3 contains 13 residues. V gave up 8 bases and J gave up 4 bases, with 12 bases separating them. Germline loops: CDR1 MNHEY, CDR2 SVGEGT. The CDR3 bases are TGTGCCAGCCGGGGGAGACCTTACAATGAGCAGTTCTTC. As protein: CASRGRPYNEQFF.

As concerns this clonotype: This clone may be a read error of a much larger clone one base away. The genes are TRBV28 and TRBJ2-7; the D gene is possibly TRBD1 (6 bases). The V gene's germline CDR1 is MDHEN and CDR2 SYDVKM. This CDR3 is built from 15 residues. Trimming cost V 5 bases and J 6 bases, with 20 bases left between them. CDR3 in DNA: TGTGCCAGCAGTGATCCTCGGGACACCTCCCTCGAGCAGTACTTC. Protein product: CASSDPRDTSLEQYF.

This clonotype showed up many times. The chain recombines TRBV20-1 with TRBJ1-1; the match to TRBD1 covers 7 bases. V gave up 6 bases and J gave up 5 bases; unmatched junction bases: 6. The CDR3 is made up of 12 amino acids. Germline CDR1 reads DFQATT; CDR2 reads SNEGSKA (reference sequence). This chain's CDR3 is CSATRQGTEAFF. In nucleotides, the CDR3 is TGCAGTGCGACCAGACAGGGAACTGAAGCTTTCTTT.

This clonotype was counted at least ten times. V is TRBV7-3 and J is TRBJ2-1, with no clear D. The V gene lost 1 base and the J gene lost 6 bases, with 4 bases spanning the gap. The V gene's germline CDR1 is SGHTA and CDR2 FQGTGA. The CDR3 totals 12 residues. Here the CDR3 reads CASSLRRNEQFF. As DNA, the CDR3 is TGTGCCAGCAGCTTAAGACGCAATGAGCAGTTCTTC.

The chain joins TRBV5-1 to TRBJ2-2; tentatively, D is TRBD2 (6 bases). This CDR3 has 16 residues. Germline V gene lookup returns CDR1 SGHRS and CDR2 YFSETQ. Trimming removed 0 bases from V and 3 bases from J, with 12 bases in between. CDR3 coding DNA: TGCGCCAGCAGCTTGGCCCTTAGCGGTGACACCGGGGAGCTGTTTTTT. This sequence encodes CASSLALSGDTGELFF.

V gene TRBV6-2 or TRBV6-3 combines with J gene TRBJ1-2; 10 bases are shared with TRBD1. The germline V gene encodes CDR1 MNHEY and CDR2 SVGEGT. The J segment lost 4 bases and the V segment lost 5 bases, leaving 7 bases of the junction unmatched. The CDR3 is made up of 15 amino acids. This chain's CDR3 is CASSQVTGGVYGYTF. The CDR3 DNA reads TGTGCCAGCAGTCAGGTGACAGGGGGCGTCTATGGCTACACCTTC.

This rearrangement joins TRBV7-8 to TRBJ1-4; the match to TRBD1 covers 10 bases. The CDR3 length is 15 residues. V was pared by 2 bases and J by 8 bases, with 5 bases of the junction left unmatched. The germline V gene has CDR1 SGHVS and CDR2 FQNEAQ. The DNA of the CDR3 is TGTGCCAGCAGCTTAAGACAGGGGGCACGGGAAAAACTGTTTTTT. It is translated as CASSLRQGAREKLFF.

The genes are TRBV5-1 and TRBJ1-6, with D uncertain. V was trimmed by 4 bases and J by 9 bases, leaving 17 bases between them. This CDR3 is built from 15 residues. CDR1 and CDR2 (germline): SGHRS, YFSETQ. CDR3 protein: CASSQGGPPGSPLHF. The DNA for the CDR3 is TGCGCCAGCAGCCAAGGAGGCCCACCTGGTTCACCCCTCCACTTT. Full variable domain (missing parts from reference TRBV5-1 and TRBJ1-6): KAGVTQTPRYLIKTRGQQVTLSCSPISGHRSVSWYQQTPGQGLQFLFEYFSETQRNKGNFPGRFSGRQFSNSRSEMNVSTLELGDSALYLCASSQGGPPGSPLHFGNGTRLTVT.

The chain uses TRBV5-8 and TRBJ2-3; 13 bases map to TRBD2. The V gene's germline CDR1 is SGHTS and CDR2 YDEGEE. CDR3 length equals 16 residues. The V and J ends lost 4 bases and 8 bases, in that order; junction bases with no gene match: 10. The DNA of the CDR3 is TGTGCCAGCAGCACCCGACTAGCGGGAGGATCGGGTACGCAGTATTTT. It translates to CASSTRLAGGSGTQYF.

This clonotype showed up many times. The chain has TRBV28 and TRBJ2-1; 9 bases are a match to TRBD2. V was pared by 3 bases and J by 10 bases, with 7 bases of the junction left unmatched. Germline V gene data show CDR1 as MDHEN and CDR2 as SYDVKM. The CDR3 has 14 residues. The CDR3 here is CASSLLAGGGEQFF. For the CDR3, the DNA is TGTGCCAGCAGTTTGCTGGCGGGAGGGGGAGAGCAGTTCTTC.

This clonotype has only a few counts. This chain joins TRBV2 and TRBJ2-2; D perhaps matches TRBD2 (7 bases). CDR3 length: 15 residues. Germline-derived CDR1 and CDR2 are SNHLY and FYNNEI. V lost 8 bases, J lost 4 bases, and 17 bases lay in between. The CDR3 nucleotides are TGTGCCAGCCGGCGGGAGTTAGGGGGCACCGGGGAGCTGTTTTTT. It is translated as CASRRELGGTGELFF.

This clonotype was recorded many times. The genes are TRBV11-2 and TRBJ2-3; TRBD2 aligns across 10 bases. Germline values: CDR1 SGHAT, CDR2 FQNNGV. The CDR3 is 16 amino acids. V was pared by 5 bases and J by 6 bases, with 11 bases of the junction left unmatched. The CDR3 nucleotides are TGTGCCAGCAGCCCAAACCCAACAGCGGGAGGGGATACGCAGTATTTT. This gives the protein CASSPNPTAGGDTQYF.

J is TRBJ1-1 and V is TRBV19; D is possibly TRBD1 (6 bases). V shed 4 bases and J shed 2 bases, with 14 bases lying between them. The CDR3 is 15 residues long. The germline V gene encodes CDR1 LNHDA and CDR2 SQIVND (reference sequence). The CDR3 bases are TGTGCCAGTAGTAGGACAGTGAGGTTAAACACTGAAGCTTTCTTT. It is translated as CASSRTVRLNTEAFF.

This clonotype was seen only a few times. The chain recombines TRBV19 with TRBJ1-5, with D unclear. The V and J ends lost 6 bases and 3 bases respectively, with 12 bases between them. Germline assignment: CDR1 LNHDA and CDR2 SQIVND (reference sequence). The CDR3 has 14 amino acids. CDR3 bases: TGTGCCAGTAGATCGGAACAGAACAATCAGCCCCAGCATTTT. It encodes CASRSEQNNQPQHF.

The rearrangement uses TRBV5-4 and TRBJ2-2; D tentatively reads TRBD1 or TRBD2 (6 bases each). The CDR3 consists of 17 residues. Deletions cut 0 bases from V and 1 base from J, with 13 bases between. Germline CDR1 reads SGHNT; CDR2 reads YYREEE (reference sequence). CDR3 protein: CASSLAGGHLNTGELFF. Here the CDR3 DNA reads TGTGCCAGCAGCTTGGCCGGGGGCCACTTGAACACCGGGGAGCTGTTTTTT.

In this sample, this clonotype turned up many times. V and J are TRBV11-2 and TRBJ2-7; 9 bases align to TRBD2. Germline-derived CDR1 and CDR2 are SGHAT and FQNNGV. This CDR3 region has 15 residues. Germline trimming cut 3 bases from V and 2 bases from J; bases unmatched to any gene: 5. CDR3 sequence: CASSFSAGGTYEQYF. Here the CDR3 DNA reads TGTGCCAGCAGCTTCTCAGCGGGAGGAACCTACGAGCAGTACTTC.

This clonotype was counted at least ten times. The chain uses TRBV28 and TRBJ2-3; D ambiguous. Trimming removed 6 bases from V and 2 bases from J, with 6 bases in between. CDR3 size: 12 residues. Germline CDR1 is MDHEN and CDR2 is SYDVKM. CDR3 coding DNA: TGTGCCAGCAGCCCGTTCACAGATACGCAGTATTTT. Translated, it gives CASSPFTDTQYF.

This clonotype was found a few times. The chain joins TRBV6-5 to TRBJ2-2; 9 bases match TRBD2. The CDR3 has 22 amino acids. The J segment lost 0 bases and the V segment lost 1 base, leaving 18 bases of the junction unmatched. The germline V gene has CDR1 MNHEY and CDR2 SVGAGI. The CDR3 here is CASSYFRREGTPDFSNTGELFF. Written as DNA, the CDR3 is TGTGCCAGCAGTTACTTTCGGCGGGAGGGCACCCCCGACTTTTCGAACACCGGGGAGCTGTTTTTT.

The gene calls are TRBV19 and TRBJ2-3; TRBD2 matches at 9 bases. The CDR3 contains 16 residues. V lost 3 bases and J lost 2; bases outside the gene matches: 6. The germline V gene has CDR1 LNHDA and CDR2 SQIVND (reference sequence). The chain's CDR3 is CASSIRLADTTDTQYF. DNA for the CDR3: TGTGCCAGTAGTATCCGACTAGCGGACACCACAGATACGCAGTATTTT.

The rearrangement links TRBV12-3 or TRBV12-4 to TRBJ1-1; TRBD1 matches at 8 bases. The junction had 7 bases not matched to a gene; V was cut back by 6 bases and J by 4 bases. The CDR3 sequence is 14 residues long. CDR3 coding DNA: TGTGCCAGCAGCACCCCAACAGGGGGCACTGAAGCTTTCTTT. Translated: CASSTPTGGTEAFF.